This T cell receptor (beta chain) was sequenced during a study of CD8 T cells in Susac syndrome. Roughly 0.45 to 1 ug RNA was reverse transcribed with random hexamers. With immunoSEQ multiplex PCR, TCR beta CDR3 was amplified across 54 Vbeta and 13 Jbeta. From the immunoSEQ multiplex PCR reads, TCRdb called clonotypes with MiXCR, one entry per CDR3 protein. The data contain 130,000 or so distinct CDR3 sequences, around 75% of them singletons. V lost 4 bases and J 0 bases, leaving 9 bases between the germline ends. The CDR3 is 14 amino acids. Germline V CDR1 and CDR2: LGHDT, YNNKEL (reference sequence).

Sequencing used CD8+ T cells from PBMCs. The V and J genes are TRBV3-1 and TRBJ1-2, with D hard to call. The receptor was derived from a human donor with multiple sclerosis. For the CDR3, the DNA is TGTGCCAGCAGCCCGGACCTTACTAACTATGGCTACACCTTC. Encoded protein: CASSPDLTNYGYTF.